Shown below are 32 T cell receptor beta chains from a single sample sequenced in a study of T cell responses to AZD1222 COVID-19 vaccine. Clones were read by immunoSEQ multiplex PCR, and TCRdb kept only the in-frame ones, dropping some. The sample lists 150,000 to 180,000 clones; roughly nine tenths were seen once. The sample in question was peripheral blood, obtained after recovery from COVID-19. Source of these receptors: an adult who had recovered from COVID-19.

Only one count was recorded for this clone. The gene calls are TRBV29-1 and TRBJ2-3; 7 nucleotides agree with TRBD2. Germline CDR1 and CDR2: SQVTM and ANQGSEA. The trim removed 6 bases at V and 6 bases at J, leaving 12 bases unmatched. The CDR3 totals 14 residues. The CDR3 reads CSVLTGGLLDTQYF. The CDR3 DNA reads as TGCAGCGTCCTCACGGGGGGTCTGCTGGATACGCAGTATTTT.

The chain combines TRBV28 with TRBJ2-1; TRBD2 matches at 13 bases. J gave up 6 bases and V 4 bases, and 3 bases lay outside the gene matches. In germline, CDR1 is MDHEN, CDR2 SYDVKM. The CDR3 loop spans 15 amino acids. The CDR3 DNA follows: TGTGCCAGCAGTTGGACTAGCGGGAGCTTCAATGAGCAGTTCTTC. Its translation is CASSWTSGSFNEQFF. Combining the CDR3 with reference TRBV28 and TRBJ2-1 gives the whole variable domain DVKVTQSSRYLVKRTGEKVFLECVQDMDHENMFWYRQDPGLGLRLIYFSYDVKMKEKGDIPEGYSVSREKKERFSLILESASTNQTSMYLCASSWTSGSFNEQFFGPGTRLTVL.

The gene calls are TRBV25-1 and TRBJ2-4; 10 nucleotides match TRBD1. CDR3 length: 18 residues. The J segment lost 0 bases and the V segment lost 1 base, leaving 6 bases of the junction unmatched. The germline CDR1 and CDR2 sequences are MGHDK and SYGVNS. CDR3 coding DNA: TGTGCCAGCAGTGAATTGGGACAGGGGAGGGGAGCCAAAAACATTCAGTACTTC. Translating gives CASSELGQGRGAKNIQYF.

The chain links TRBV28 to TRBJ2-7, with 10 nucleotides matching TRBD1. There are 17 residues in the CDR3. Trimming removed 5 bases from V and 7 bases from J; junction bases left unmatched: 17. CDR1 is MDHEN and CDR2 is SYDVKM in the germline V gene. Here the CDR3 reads CASSPLSPRDRGGEQYF. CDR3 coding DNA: TGTGCCAGCAGTCCCCTCTCCCCGAGGGACAGGGGAGGTGAGCAGTACTTC.

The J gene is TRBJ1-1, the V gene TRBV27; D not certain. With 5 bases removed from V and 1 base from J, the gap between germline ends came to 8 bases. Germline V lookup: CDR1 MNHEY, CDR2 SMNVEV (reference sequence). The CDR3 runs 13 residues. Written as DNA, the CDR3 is TGTGCCAGCAGTCCGACAACGAACACTGAAGCTTTCTTT. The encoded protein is CASSPTTNTEAFF.

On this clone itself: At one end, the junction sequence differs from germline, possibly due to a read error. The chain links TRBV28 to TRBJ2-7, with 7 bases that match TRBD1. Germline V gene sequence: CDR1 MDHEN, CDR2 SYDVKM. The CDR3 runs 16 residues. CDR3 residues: CAGSFGHRGSSYEQYF. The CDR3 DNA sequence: TGTGCCGGCAGTTTCGGTCACAGGGGAAGCTCCTACGAGCAGTACTTC.

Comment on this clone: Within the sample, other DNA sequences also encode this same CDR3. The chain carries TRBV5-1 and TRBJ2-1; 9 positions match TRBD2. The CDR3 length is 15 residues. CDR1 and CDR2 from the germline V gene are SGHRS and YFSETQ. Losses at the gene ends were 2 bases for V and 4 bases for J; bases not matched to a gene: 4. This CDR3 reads CASSLGLAGYNEQFF. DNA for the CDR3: TGCGCCAGCAGCTTAGGCCTAGCGGGGTACAATGAGCAGTTCTTC.

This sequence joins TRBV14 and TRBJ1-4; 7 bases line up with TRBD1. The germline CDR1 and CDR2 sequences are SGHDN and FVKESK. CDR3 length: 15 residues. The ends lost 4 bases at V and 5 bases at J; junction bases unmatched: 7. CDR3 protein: CASSLRQGINEKLFF. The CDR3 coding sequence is TGTGCCAGCAGCCTGCGACAGGGAATAAATGAAAAACTGTTTTTT.

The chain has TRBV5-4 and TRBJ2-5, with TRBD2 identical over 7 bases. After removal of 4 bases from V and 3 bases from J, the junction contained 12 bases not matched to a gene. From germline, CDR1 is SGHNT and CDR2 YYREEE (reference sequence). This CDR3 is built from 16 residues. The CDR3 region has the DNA TGTGCCAGCAGCCCCTCCCTCCGGGGGGTCAAAGAGACCCAGTACTTC. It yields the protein CASSPSLRGVKETQYF.

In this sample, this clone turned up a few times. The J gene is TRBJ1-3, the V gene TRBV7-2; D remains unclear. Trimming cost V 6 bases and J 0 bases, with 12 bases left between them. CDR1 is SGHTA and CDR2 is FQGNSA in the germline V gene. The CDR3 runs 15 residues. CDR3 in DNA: TGTGCCAGCAGATCTACTCCAGGCTCTGGAAACACCATATATTTT. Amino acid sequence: CASRSTPGSGNTIYF.

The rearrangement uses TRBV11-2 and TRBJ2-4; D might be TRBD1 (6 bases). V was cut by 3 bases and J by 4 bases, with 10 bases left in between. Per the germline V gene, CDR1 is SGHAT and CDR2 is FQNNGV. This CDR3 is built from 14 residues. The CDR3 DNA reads TGTGCCAGCAGCTTCGGACAGCTGAAAAACATTCAGTACTTC. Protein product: CASSFGQLKNIQYF.

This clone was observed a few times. The CDR3 DNA sequence: TGTGCCACCACCAAGGGCAATGCGAACACCGGGGAGCTGTTTTTT. Encoded protein: CATTKGNANTGELFF. V and J are TRBV2 and TRBJ2-2; unclear D gene. The CDR3 has 15 residues. The germline V and J ends were trimmed by 10 bases and 0 bases, with 15 bases remaining between them. Germline lookup yields CDR1 SNHLY and CDR2 FYNNEI.

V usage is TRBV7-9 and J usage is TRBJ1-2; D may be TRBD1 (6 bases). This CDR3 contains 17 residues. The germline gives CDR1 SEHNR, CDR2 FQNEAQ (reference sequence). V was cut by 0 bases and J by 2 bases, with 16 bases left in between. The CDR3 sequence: CASSLAPQDSINYGYTF. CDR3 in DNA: TGTGCCAGCAGCTTAGCGCCCCAGGACAGTATAAACTATGGCTACACCTTC.

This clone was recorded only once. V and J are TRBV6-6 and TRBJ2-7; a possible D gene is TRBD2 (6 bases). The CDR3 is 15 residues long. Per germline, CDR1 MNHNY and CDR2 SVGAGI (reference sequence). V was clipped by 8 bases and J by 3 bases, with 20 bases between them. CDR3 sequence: CASCARVGGDYEQYF. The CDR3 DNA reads TGTGCCAGCTGCGCGAGGGTGGGGGGAGACTACGAGCAGTACTTC.

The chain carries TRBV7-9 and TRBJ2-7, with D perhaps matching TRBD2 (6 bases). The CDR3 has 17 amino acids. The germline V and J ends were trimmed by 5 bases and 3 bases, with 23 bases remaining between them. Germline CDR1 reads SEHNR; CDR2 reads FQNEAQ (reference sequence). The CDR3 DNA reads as TGTGCCAGCAGCCCCCAAATCCGCGGGGCAGTTCTCTACGAGCAGTACTTC. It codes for CASSPQIRGAVLYEQYF.

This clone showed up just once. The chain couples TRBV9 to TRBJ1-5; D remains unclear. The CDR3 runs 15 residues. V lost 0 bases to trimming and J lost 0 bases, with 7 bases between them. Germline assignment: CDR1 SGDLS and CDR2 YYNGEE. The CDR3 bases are TGTGCCAGCAGCGTAGGGCCCATTAGCAATCAGCCCCAGCATTTT. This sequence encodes CASSVGPISNQPQHF. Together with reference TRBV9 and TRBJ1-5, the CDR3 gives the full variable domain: DSGVTQTPKHLITATGQRVTLRCSPRSGDLSVYWYQQSLDQGLQFLIQYYNGEERAKGNILERFSAQQFPDLHSELNLSSLELGDSALYFCASSVGPISNQPQHFGDGTRLSIL.

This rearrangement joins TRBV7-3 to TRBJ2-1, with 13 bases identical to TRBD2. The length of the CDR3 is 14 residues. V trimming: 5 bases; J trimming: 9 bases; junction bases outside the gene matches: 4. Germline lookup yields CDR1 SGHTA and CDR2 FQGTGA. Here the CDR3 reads CASSRTSGSVEQFF. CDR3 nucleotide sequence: TGTGCCAGCAGCAGGACTAGCGGGAGCGTTGAGCAGTTCTTC.

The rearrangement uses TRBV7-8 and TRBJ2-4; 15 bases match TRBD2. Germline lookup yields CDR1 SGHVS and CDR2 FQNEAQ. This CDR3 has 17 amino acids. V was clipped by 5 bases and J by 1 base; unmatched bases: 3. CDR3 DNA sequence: TGTGCCAGCAGCCCCGGGACTAGCGGGGGGGCCAAAAACATTCAGTACTTC. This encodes CASSPGTSGGAKNIQYF.

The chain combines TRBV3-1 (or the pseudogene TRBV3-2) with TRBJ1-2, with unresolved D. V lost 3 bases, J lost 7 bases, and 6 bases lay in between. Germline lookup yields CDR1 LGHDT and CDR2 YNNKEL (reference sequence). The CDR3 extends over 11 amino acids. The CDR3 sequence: CASSQGVGYTF. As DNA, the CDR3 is TGTGCCAGCAGCCAGGGAGTTGGCTACACCTTC.

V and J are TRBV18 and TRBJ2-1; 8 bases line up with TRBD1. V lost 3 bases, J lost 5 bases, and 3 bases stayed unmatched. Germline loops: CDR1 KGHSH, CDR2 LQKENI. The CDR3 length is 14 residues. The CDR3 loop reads CASSPSGGNNEQFF. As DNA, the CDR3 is TGTGCCAGCTCACCCTCAGGGGGCAACAATGAGCAGTTCTTC.

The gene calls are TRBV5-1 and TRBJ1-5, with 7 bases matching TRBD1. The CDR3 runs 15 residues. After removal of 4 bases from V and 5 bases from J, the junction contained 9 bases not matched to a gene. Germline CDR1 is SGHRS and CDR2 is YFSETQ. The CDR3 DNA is TGCGCCAGCAGCCCGGACGGGACAGCTGATCAGCCCCAGCATTTT. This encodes CASSPDGTADQPQHF.

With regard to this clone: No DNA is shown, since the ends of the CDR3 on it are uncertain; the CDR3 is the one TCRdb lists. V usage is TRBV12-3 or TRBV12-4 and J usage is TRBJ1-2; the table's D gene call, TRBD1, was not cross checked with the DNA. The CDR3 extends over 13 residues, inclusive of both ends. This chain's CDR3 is CASSTSTVYGYTF.

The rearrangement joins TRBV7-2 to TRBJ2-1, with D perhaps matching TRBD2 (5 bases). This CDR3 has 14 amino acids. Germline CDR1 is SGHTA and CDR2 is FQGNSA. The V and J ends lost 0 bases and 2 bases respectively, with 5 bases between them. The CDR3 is CASSLAGAYNEQFF. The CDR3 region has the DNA TGTGCCAGCAGCTTAGCGGGAGCCTACAATGAGCAGTTCTTC.

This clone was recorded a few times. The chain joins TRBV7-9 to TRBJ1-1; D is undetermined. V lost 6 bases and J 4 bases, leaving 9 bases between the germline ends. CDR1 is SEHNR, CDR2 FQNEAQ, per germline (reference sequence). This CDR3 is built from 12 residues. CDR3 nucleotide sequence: TGTGCCAGCAGAGGACCGGGCACTGAAGCTTTCTTT. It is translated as CASRGPGTEAFF.

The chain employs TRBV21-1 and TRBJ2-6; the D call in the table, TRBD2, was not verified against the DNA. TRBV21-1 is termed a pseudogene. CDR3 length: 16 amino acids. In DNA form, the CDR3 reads TGTGCCACCCAGGGGAGGGGTAGCTCTGGGGCCAACGTCCTGACTTTC. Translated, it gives CATQGRGSSGANVLTF.

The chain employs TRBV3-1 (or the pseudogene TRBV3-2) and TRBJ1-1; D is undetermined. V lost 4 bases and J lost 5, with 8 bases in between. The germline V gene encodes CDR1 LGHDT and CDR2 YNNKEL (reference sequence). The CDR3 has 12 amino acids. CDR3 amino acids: CASSLPKTEAFF. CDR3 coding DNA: TGTGCCAGCAGCCTCCCGAAGACTGAAGCTTTCTTT.

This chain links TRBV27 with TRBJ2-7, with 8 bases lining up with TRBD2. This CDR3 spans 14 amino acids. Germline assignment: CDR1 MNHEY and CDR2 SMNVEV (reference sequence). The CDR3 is CAVRGREGLREQYF. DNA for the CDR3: TGTGCAGTGAGGGGCCGGGAGGGATTAAGGGAGCAGTACTTC.

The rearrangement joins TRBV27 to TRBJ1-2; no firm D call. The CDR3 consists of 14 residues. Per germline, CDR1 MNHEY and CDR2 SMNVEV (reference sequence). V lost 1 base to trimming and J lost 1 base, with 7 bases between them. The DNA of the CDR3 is TGTGCCAGCAGTTTATTTCCAAGTAACTATGGCTACACCTTC. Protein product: CASSLFPSNYGYTF.

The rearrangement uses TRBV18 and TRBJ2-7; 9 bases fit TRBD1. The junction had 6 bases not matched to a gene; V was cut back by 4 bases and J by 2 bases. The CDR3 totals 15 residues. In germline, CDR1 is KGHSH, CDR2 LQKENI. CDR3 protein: CASSLLGQGPYEQYF. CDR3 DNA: TGTGCCAGCTCACTCCTTGGACAGGGGCCCTACGAGCAGTACTTC.

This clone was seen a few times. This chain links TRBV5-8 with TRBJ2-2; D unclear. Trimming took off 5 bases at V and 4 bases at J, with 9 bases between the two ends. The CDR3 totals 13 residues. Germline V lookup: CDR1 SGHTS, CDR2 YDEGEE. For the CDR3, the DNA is TGTGCCAGCAGGTACAGAGGCACCGGGGAGCTGTTTTTT. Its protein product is CASRYRGTGELFF. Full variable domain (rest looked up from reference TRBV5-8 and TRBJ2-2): EAGVTQSPTHLIKTRGQQATLRCSPISGHTSVYWYQQALGLGLQFLLWYDEGEERNRGNFPPRFSGRQFPNYSSELNVNALELEDSALYLCASRYRGTGELFFGEGSRLTVL.

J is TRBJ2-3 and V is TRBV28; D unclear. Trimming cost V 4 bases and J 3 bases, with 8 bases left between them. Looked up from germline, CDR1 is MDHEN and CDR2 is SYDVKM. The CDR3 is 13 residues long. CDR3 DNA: TGTGCCAGCAGTTCCCTAGTAACAGATACGCAGTATTTT. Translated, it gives CASSSLVTDTQYF.

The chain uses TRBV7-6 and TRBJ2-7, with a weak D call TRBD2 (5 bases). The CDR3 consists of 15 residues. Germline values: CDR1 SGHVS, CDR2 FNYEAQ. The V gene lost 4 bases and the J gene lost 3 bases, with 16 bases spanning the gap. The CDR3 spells CASSSNQDRGYEQYF. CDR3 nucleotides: TGTGCCAGCAGCTCGAATCAGGACCGGGGCTACGAGCAGTACTTC.